This TCR beta chain was recorded in a study of blood T cells in healthy people across ages. Findings and limits, study-wide: Diversity of TCR beta per million T cells declined in a roughly linear way with age.

As concerns this clonotype: Its target is unknown.

A second about 6 to 12 cycle PCR used barcoded and J-beta primers. MiXCR, run by TCRdb on the 5' RACE reads, gives a single entry per CDR3 protein. This table holds roughly 930,000 distinct CDR3 sequences, about 44% found once. V lost 4 bases, J lost 5 bases, and 6 bases lay in between. This CDR3 is built from 12 residues. Germline lookup yields CDR1 MNHEY and CDR2 SMNVEV (reference sequence). This chain joins TRBV27 and TRBJ1-5; D might be TRBD1 (6 bases). The sequenced sample was blood. This TCR derives from a man between 25 and 39 years old in good health. In DNA form, the CDR3 reads TGTGCCAGCAGTTCAGGGGATCAGCCCCAGCATTTT. Translation: CASSSGDQPQHF.